The T cell receptor beta chain described here comes from a study of T cells in Graves' hyperthyroidism and ophthalmopathy. Points from the study as a whole: The model predicted ophthalmopathy a median around seven months before onset.

This clonotype was seen repeatedly, ten times or more. As yet, its antigen is unknown. TCR beta CDR3 regions were amplified from RNA. The primer set for the first-round RT-PCR of the TCR CDR3 was HTBI. TCRdb reprocessed the multiplex PCR reads with MiXCR, giving one entry per CDR3 protein. Seen here are hundreds of thousands of distinct CDR3 sequences, over 15% observed once, and the top ten hold 15% to 20%. Germline V lookup: CDR1 SGHTA, CDR2 FQGTGA. Deletions cut 5 bases from V and 1 base from J, with 13 bases between. The CDR3 length is 15 residues. The hyperthyroidism patients had all been newly diagnosed, and their disease duration was under 2 months. Their ages ranged from 18 to 65 years.

Sequencing was carried out using blood. This receptor was identified in a woman between 18 and 30 years old with Graves' hyperthyroidism. The rearrangement links TRBV7-3 to TRBJ2-3, with a possible D match to TRBD1 (6 bases). CDR3 protein: CASSPRGAGTDTQYF. CDR3 bases: TGTGCCAGCAGCCCCAGGGGCGCGGGCACAGATACGCAGTATTTT.